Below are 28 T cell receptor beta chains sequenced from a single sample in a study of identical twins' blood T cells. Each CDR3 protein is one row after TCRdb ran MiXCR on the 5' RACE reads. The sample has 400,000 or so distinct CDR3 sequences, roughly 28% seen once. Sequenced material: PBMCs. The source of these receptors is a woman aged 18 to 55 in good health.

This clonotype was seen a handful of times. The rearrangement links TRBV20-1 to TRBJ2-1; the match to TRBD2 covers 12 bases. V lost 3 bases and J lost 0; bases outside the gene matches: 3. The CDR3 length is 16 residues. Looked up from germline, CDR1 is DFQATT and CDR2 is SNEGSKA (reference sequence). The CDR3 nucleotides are TGCAGTGCTAGTACTAGCGGGGGGAGCTCCTACAATGAGCAGTTCTTC. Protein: CSASTSGGSSYNEQFF.

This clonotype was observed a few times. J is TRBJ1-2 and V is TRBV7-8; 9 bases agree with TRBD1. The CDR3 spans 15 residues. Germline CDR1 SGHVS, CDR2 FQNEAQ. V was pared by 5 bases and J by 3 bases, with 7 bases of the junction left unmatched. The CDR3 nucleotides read TGTGCCAGCAGCCCCAGCGGACAGGGGTACTATGGCTACACCTTC. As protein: CASSPSGQGYYGYTF.

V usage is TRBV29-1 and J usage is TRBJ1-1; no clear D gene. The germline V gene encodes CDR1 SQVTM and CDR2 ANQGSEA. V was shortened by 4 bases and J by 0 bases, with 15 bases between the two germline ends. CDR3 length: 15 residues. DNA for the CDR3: TGCAGCGTTGTTCGGGCAGATTACATGAACACTGAAGCTTTCTTT. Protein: CSVVRADYMNTEAFF.

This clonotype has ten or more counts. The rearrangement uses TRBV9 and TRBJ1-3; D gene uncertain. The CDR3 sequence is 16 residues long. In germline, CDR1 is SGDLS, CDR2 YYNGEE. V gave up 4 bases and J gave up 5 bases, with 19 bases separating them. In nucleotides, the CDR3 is TGTGCCAGCAGCCCCTGGGCGGGAGATGTTAGAAACACCATATATTTT. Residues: CASSPWAGDVRNTIYF.

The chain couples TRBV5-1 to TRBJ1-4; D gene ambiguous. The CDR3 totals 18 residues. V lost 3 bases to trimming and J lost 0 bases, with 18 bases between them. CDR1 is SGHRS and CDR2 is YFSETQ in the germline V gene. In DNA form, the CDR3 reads TGCGCCAGCAGCTCCTTGCCGGCCGATAGTTCAACTAATGAAAAACTGTTTTTT. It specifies CASSSLPADSSTNEKLFF.

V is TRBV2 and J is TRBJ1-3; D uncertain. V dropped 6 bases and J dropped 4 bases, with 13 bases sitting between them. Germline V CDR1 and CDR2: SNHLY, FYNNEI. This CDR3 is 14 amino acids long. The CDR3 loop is CASRNWEPGNTIYF. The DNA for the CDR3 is TGTGCCAGCAGGAACTGGGAGCCCGGAAACACCATATATTTT.

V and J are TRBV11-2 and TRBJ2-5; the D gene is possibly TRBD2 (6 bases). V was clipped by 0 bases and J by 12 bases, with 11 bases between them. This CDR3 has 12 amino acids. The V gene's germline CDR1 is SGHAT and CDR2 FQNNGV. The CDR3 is CASSLEAGPEYF. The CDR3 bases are TGTGCCAGCAGCTTAGAGGCGGGACCCGAGTACTTC.

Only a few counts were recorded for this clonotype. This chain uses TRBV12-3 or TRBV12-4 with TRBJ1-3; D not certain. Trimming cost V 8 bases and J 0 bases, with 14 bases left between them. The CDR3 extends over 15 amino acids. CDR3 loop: CASHEPGVSGNTIYF. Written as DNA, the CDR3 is TGTGCCAGCCATGAACCGGGAGTCTCTGGAAACACCATATATTTT.

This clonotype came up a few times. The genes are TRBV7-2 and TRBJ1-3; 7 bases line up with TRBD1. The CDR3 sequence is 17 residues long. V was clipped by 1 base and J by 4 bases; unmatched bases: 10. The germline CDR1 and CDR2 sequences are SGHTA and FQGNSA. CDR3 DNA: TGTGCCAGCAGCTTAGAAGGGACGAGGGGGCTAGGAAACACCATATATTTT. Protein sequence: CASSLEGTRGLGNTIYF.

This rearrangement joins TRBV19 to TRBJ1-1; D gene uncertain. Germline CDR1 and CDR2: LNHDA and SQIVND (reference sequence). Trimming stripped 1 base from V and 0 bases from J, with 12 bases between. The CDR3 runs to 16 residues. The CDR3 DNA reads TGTGCCAGTAGTATAGCCGGACGGCTTATGAACACTGAAGCTTTCTTT. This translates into CASSIAGRLMNTEAFF.

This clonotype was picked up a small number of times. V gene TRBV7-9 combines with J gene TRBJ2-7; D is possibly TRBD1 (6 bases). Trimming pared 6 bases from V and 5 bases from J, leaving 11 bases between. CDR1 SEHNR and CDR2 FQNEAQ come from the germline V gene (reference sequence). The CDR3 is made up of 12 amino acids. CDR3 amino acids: CASRSGTNEQYF. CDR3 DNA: TGTGCCAGCAGATCCGGGACAAACGAGCAGTACTTC.

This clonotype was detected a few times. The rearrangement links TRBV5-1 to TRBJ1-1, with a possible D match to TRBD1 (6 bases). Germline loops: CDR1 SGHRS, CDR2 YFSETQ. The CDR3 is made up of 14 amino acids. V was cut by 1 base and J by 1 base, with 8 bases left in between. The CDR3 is CASSLTDRNTEAFF. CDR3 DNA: TGCGCCAGCAGCTTGACGGACAGGAACACTGAAGCTTTCTTT.

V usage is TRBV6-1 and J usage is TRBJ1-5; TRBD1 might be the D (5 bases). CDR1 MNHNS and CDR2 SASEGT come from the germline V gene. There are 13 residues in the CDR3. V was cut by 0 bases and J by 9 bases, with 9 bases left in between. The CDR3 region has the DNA TGTGCCAGCAGTGAAGCCAGGGAAAGGCCCCAGCATTTT. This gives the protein CASSEARERPQHF.

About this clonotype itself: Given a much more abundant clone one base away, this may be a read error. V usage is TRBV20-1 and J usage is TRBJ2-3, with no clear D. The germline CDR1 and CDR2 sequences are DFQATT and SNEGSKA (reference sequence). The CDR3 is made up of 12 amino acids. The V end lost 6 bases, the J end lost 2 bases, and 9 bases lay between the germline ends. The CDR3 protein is CSAQLATDTQYF. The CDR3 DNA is TGCAGTGCCCAGTTGGCCACAGATACGCAGTATTTT.

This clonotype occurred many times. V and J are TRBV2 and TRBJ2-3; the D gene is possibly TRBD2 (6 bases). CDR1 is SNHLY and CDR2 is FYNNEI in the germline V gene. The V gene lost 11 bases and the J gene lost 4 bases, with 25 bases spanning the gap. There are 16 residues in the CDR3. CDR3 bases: TGTGCCGGAGATCTGGAGGGTAACCTACCCGCAGATACGCAGTATTTT. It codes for CAGDLEGNLPADTQYF. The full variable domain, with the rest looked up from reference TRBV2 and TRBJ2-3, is EPEVTQTPSHQVTQMGQEVILRCVPISNHLYFYWYRQILGQKVEFLVSFYNNEISEKSEIFDDQFSVERPDGSNFTLKIRSTKLEDSAMYFCAGDLEGNLPADTQYFGPGTRLTVL.

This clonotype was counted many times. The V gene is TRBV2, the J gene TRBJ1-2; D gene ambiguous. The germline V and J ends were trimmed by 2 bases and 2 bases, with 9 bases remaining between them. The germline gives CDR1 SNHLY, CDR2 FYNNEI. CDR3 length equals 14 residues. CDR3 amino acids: CASSEYSSNYGYTF. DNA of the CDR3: TGTGCCAGCAGTGAATACAGCTCCAACTATGGCTACACCTTC.

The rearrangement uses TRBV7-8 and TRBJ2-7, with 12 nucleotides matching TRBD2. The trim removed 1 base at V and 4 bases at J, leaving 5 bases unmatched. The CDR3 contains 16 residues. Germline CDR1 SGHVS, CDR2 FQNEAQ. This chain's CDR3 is CASSLDGLAGGYEQYF. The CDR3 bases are TGTGCCAGCAGCTTAGATGGCCTAGCGGGAGGGTACGAGCAGTACTTC.

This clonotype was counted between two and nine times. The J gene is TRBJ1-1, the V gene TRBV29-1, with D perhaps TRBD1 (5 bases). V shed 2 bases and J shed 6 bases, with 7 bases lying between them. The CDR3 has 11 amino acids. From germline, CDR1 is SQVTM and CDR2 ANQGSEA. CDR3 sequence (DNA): TGCAGCGTTGAATGGGGCCCTGAAGCTTTCTTT. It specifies CSVEWGPEAFF.

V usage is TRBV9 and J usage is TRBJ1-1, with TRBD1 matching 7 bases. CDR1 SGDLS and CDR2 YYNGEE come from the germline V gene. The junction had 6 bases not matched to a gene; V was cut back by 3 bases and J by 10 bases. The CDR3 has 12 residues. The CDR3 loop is CASSALGTAAFF. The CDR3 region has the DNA TGTGCCAGCAGCGCCTTGGGGACAGCAGCTTTCTTT.

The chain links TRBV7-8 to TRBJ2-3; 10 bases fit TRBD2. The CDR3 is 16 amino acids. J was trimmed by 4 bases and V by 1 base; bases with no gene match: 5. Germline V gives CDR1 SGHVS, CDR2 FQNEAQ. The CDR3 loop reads CASSLGASGSADTQYF. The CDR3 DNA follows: TGTGCCAGCAGCTTAGGGGCTAGCGGGAGCGCAGATACGCAGTATTTT.

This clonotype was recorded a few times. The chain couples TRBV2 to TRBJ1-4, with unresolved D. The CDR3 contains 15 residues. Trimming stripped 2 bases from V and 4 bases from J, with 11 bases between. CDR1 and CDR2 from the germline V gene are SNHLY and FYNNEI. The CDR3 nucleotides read TGTGCCAGCAGTGAATTTCGGCAGCATAATGAAAAACTGTTTTTT. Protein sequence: CASSEFRQHNEKLFF.

CDR3 in DNA: TGTGCCAGCAGCCCAGGACCCGAACTAGCCGACAATGAGCAGTTCTTC. This gives the protein CASSPGPELADNEQFF. The rearrangement uses TRBV12-1 and TRBJ2-1; the table calls TRBD2, which could not be checked here. TRBV12-1 is a documented pseudogene. The CDR3 sequence is 16 residues long.

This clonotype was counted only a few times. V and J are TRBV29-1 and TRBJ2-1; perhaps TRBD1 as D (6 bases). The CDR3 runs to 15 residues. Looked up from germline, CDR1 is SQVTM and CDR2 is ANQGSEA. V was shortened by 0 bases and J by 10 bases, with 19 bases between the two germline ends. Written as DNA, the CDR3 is TGCAGCGTTGAAGATCTAATGGGCAAGGGGGACGAGCAGTTCTTC. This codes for CSVEDLMGKGDEQFF.

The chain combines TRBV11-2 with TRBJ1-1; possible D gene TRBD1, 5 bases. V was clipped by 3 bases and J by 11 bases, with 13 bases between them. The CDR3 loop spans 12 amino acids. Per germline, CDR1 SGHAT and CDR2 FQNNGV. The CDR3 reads CASSFNWGGAFF. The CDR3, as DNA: TGTGCCAGCAGCTTCAATTGGGGGGGGGCTTTCTTT.

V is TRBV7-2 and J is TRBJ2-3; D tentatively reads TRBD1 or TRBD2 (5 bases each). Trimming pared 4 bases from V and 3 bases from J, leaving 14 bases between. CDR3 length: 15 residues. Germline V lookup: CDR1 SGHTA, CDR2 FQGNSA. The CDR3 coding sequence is TGTGCCAGCAGCTCATTTGGGACCTCAACAGATACGCAGTATTTT. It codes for CASSSFGTSTDTQYF. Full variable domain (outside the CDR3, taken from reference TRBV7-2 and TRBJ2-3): GAGVSQSPSNKVTEKGKDVELRCDPISGHTALYWYRQSLGQGLEFLIYFQGNSAPDKSGLPSDRFSAERTGGSVSTLTIQRTQQEDSAVYLCASSSFGTSTDTQYFGPGTRLTVL.

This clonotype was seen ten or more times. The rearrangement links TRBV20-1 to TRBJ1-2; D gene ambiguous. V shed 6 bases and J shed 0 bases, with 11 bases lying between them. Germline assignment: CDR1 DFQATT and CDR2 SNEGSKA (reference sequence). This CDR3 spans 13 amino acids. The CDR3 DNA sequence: TGCAGTGCCCTAAGACCGGCTAACTATGGCTACACCTTC. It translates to CSALRPANYGYTF.

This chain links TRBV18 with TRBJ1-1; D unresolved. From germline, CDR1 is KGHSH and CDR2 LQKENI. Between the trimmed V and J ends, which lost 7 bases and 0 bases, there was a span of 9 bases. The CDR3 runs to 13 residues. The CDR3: CASFSTLNTEAFF. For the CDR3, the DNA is TGTGCCAGCTTTTCGACCTTGAACACTGAAGCTTTCTTT.

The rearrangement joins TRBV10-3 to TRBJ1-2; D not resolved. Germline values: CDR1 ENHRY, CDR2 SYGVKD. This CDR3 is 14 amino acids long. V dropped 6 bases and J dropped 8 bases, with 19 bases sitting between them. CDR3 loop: CAIRYPGSQLGYTF. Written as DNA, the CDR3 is TGTGCCATCAGGTATCCCGGGTCCCAATTGGGCTACACCTTC.